These 13 T cell receptor beta chains share one sample of origin, sequenced in a study of T cells expressing NK-cell markers. TCRdb reprocessed the 5' RACE reads and stores each CDR3 protein as one record, lacking DNA. Its table lists approximately 550,000 distinct CDR3 sequences. What was sequenced was blood T cells: a sorted CD56 or NKG2C T cell subset, CD4+ or CD8+ T cells, or bulk PBMC T cells (not recorded which). Receptor source: a man aged 18 to 29 in good health.

The chain uses TRBV6-5 and TRBJ1-2. Germline CDR1 is MNHEY and CDR2 is SVGAGI. The CDR3 sequence is 15 residues long. CDR3 residues: CASSYGWEANYGYTF.

The chain links TRBV6-5 to TRBJ1-2; TCRdb selects TRBD1, and the lack of DNA leaves this call unchecked. Germline CDR1 reads MNHEY; CDR2 reads SVGAGI. The CDR3 runs to 14 residues. This CDR3 reads CASSSGTADYGYTF.

The rearrangement uses TRBV2 and TRBJ2-5; the TRBD1 assignment by TCRdb is unverifiable without DNA. Germline V gene data show CDR1 as SNHLY and CDR2 as FYNNEI. This CDR3 has 14 residues. CDR3 protein: CASCGTGGGETQYF.

The chain carries TRBV7-2 and TRBJ2-6. The CDR3 contains 17 residues. The V gene's germline CDR1 is SGHTA and CDR2 FQGNSA. The CDR3 loop is CASSSNSRLSGANVLTF.

The chain links TRBV7-8 to TRBJ2-4; TCRdb's D call, TRBD1, is unchecked because there is no DNA. Germline CDR1 and CDR2: SGHVS and FQNEAQ. The CDR3 sequence is 12 residues long. The CDR3 loop is CASSARGTIQYF.

V and J are TRBV5-6 and TRBJ2-5; the D call of TRBD2 rests on TCRdb alone, since no DNA is present to check it. Germline CDR1 reads SGHDT; CDR2 reads YYEEEE. CDR3 size: 19 residues. The CDR3 sequence is CASSLGWGTSGSSGETQYF.

The chain employs TRBV6-5 and TRBJ2-1; TCRdb names TRBD1, which stays unverified in the absence of DNA. In germline, CDR1 is MNHEY, CDR2 SVGAGI. This CDR3 region has 13 residues. The CDR3: CATQTGAYNEQFF.

The genes are TRBV4-1 and TRBJ2-5; TCRdb returns TRBD2, unconfirmable since there is no DNA. The CDR3 is 17 residues long. Germline lookup yields CDR1 MGHRA and CDR2 YSYEKL. CDR3 sequence: CASSQEGIAGAGETQYF.

The V and J genes are TRBV27 and TRBJ2-3; TCRdb names TRBD2, which stays unverified in the absence of DNA. The CDR3 is made up of 16 amino acids. The germline gives CDR1 MNHEY, CDR2 SMNVEV (reference sequence). CDR3 loop: CASSPIPMEGTDTQYF.

This chain joins TRBV28 and TRBJ2-5. Germline V gene lookup returns CDR1 MDHEN and CDR2 SYDVKM. There are 14 residues in the CDR3. CDR3 sequence: CASRPSSFQETQYF.

The chain links TRBV3-1 to TRBJ2-1; absent DNA, TCRdb's TRBD1 call cannot be checked. Germline CDR1 reads LGHDT; CDR2 reads YNNKEL (reference sequence). The CDR3 sequence is 16 residues long. The CDR3 region is CASSHLPGTDYNEQFF.

The chain links TRBV2 to TRBJ1-4; TCRdb gives TRBD1 as the D gene, but with no DNA this cannot be confirmed. Germline V gene data show CDR1 as SNHLY and CDR2 as FYNNEI. This CDR3 region has 13 residues. The CDR3 spells CASTSDRDEKLFF.

This chain links TRBV18 with TRBJ2-7. Germline loops: CDR1 KGHSH, CDR2 LQKENI. CDR3 length: 14 residues. The CDR3 region is CASSPPSAYYEQYF.